This record covers a single T cell receptor (beta chain). The sample belongs to a study of blood T cell repertoires in COVID-19. The length of the CDR3 is 16 residues. With V trimmed by 4 bases and J by 3 bases, 8 bases remained unmatched. Germline V gives CDR1 SGHDT, CDR2 YYEEEE. Per the authors' pipeline: How many nucleated cells were present was estimated from reference gene primer amplification. Produced via immunoSEQ multiplex PCR; TCRdb's table is partial and in-frame only. Clone size and the V and J calls come from that table; the DNA yielded D and trimming. The table includes about 44,000 clones, about 90% detected once.

This chain uses TRBV5-6 with TRBJ2-1; 9 bases agree with TRBD1. Material: peripheral blood. The sequence was obtained from a human donor in a cohort sampled during active COVID-19. CDR3 sequence reads: CASSGIRDRDYNEQFF. DNA for the CDR3: TGTGCCAGCAGCGGCATCCGGGACAGGGACTACAATGAGCAGTTCTTC.